One T cell receptor beta chain is described in this entry. The antigen remains unidentified. Researchers took RNA transcripts and amplified the TCR beta CDR3 regions from them. The TCR CDR3 was amplified in a first-round RT-PCR using the HTBI primer set. MiXCR was run by TCRdb on the multiplex PCR reads, yielding one entry per CDR3 protein. The sample lists about 700,000 distinct CDR3 sequences, 45% seen once, with 6.5% to 9% in the top ten. Diagnostic assessment was based on clinical symptoms, serum thyroxine and TRAb, thyroid ultrasound and orbital computed tomography. Germline CDR1 reads SGDLS; CDR2 reads YYNGEE. Trimming shortened V by 3 bases and J by 6 bases, and 9 bases separated the two germline ends. This CDR3 is 13 amino acids long. This entry belongs to a study of T cells in Graves' hyperthyroidism and ophthalmopathy. Study conclusions and caveats: Separating ophthalmopathy from stable hyperthyroidism was achieved by a 13 V-J model. Model output signaled ophthalmopathy a median 6.5 months ahead of onset. Among thyroid clonotypes expanded above 0.001, most also appeared in blood.

Sequencing input: peripheral blood or thyroid tissue (not recorded which). This clonotype was obtained from an adult man with Graves' disease, either hyperthyroidism or ophthalmopathy (not recorded which). This rearrangement joins TRBV9 to TRBJ1-4, with D unclear. In DNA, the CDR3 is TGTGCCAGCAGCGAGCGCGGGTATGAAAAACTGTTTTTT. Translating gives CASSERGYEKLFF.